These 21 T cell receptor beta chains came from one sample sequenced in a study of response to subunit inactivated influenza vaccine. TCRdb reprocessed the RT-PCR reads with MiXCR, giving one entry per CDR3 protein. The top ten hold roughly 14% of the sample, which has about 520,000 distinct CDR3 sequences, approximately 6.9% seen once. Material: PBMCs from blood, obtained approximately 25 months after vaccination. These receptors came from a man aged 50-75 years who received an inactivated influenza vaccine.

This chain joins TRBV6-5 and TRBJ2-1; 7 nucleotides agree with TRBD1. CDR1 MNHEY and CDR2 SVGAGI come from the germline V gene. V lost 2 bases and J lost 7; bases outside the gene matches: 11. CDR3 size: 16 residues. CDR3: CASSYPSRGSKNEQFF. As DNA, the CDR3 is TGTGCCAGCAGTTACCCGAGCAGGGGGTCAAAGAATGAGCAGTTCTTC.

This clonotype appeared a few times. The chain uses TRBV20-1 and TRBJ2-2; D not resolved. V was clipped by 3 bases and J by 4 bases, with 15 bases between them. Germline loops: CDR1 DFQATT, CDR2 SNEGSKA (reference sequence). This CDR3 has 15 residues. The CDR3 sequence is CSARPLGWGTGELFF. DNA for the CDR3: TGCAGTGCTAGGCCCCTAGGGTGGGGCACCGGGGAGCTGTTTTTT.

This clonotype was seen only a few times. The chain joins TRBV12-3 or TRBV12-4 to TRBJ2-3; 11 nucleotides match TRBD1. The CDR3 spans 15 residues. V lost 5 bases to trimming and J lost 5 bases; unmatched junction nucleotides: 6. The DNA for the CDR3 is TGTGCCAGCAGTACGGACAGGGGGCGAAAAGATACGCAGTATTTT. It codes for CASSTDRGRKDTQYF.

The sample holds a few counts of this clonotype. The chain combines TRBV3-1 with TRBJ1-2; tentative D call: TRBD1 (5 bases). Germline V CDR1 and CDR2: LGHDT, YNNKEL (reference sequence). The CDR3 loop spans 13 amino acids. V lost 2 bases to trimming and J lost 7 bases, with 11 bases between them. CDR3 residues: CASSQIQAGGYTF. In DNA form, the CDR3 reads TGTGCCAGCAGCCAAATACAGGCGGGTGGCTACACCTTC. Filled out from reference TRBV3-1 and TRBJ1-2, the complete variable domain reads DTAVSQTPKYLVTQMGNDKSIKCEQNLGHDTMYWYKQDSKKFLKIMFSYNNKELIINETVPNRFSPKSPDKAHLNLHINSLELGDSAVYFCASSQIQAGGYTFGSGTRLTVV.

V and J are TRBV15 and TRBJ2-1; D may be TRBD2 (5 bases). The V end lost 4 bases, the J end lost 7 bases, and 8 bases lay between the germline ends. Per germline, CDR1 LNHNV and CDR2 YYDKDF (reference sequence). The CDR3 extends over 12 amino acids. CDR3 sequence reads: CATSKRFNEQFF. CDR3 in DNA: TGTGCCACCAGCAAGCGGTTTAATGAGCAGTTCTTC.

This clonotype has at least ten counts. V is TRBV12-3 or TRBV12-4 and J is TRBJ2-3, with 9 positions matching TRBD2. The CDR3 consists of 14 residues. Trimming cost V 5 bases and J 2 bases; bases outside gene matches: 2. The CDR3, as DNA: TGTGCCAGCAGTAAGCGGGAGGCCACAGATACGCAGTATTTT. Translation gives CASSKREATDTQYF.

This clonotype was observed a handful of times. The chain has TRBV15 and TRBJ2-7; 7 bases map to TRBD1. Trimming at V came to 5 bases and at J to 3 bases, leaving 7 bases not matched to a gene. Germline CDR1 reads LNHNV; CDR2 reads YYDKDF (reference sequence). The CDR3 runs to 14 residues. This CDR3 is CATSRWDSDYEQYF. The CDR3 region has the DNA TGTGCCACCAGCCGGTGGGACAGCGACTACGAGCAGTACTTC.

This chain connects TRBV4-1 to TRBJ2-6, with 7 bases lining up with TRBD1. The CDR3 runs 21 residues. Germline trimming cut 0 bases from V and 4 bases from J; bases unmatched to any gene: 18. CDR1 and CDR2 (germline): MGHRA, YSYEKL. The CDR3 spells CASSQELEWYRGRGGANVLTF. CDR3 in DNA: TGCGCCAGCAGCCAAGAATTAGAATGGTACAGGGGAAGAGGCGGGGCCAACGTCCTGACTTTC.

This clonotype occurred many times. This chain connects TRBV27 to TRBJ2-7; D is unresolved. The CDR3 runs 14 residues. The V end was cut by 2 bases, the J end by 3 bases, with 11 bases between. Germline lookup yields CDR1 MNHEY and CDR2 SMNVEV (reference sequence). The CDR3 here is CASSLVDGYYEQYF. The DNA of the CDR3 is TGTGCCAGCAGTTTAGTTGACGGGTACTACGAGCAGTACTTC.

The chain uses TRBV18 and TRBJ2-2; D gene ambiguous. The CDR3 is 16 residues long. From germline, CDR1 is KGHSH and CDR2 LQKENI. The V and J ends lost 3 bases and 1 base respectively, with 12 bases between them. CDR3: CASSPENPMNTGELFF. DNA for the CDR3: TGTGCCAGCTCACCGGAGAACCCGATGAACACCGGGGAGCTGTTTTTT.

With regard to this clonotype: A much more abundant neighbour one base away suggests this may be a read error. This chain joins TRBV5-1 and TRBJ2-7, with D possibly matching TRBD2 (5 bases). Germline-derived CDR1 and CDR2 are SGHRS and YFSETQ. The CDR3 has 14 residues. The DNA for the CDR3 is TGCGCCAACAGCCTTGCGGGTGGGTATTACGAGCAGTACTTC. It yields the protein CANSLAGGYYEQYF.

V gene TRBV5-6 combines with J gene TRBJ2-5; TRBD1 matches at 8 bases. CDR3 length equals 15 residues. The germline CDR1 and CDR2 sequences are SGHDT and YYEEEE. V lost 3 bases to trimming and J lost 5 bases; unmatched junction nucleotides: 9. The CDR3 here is CASSSWTGTGETQYF. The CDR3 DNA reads TGTGCCAGCAGCTCCTGGACAGGGACGGGGGAGACCCAGTACTTC. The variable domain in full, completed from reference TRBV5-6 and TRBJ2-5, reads DAGVTQSPTHLIKTRGQQVTLRCSPKSGHDTVSWYQQALGQGPQFIFQYYEEEERQRGNFPDRFSGHQFPNYSSELNVNALLLGDSALYLCASSSWTGTGETQYFGPGTRLLVL.

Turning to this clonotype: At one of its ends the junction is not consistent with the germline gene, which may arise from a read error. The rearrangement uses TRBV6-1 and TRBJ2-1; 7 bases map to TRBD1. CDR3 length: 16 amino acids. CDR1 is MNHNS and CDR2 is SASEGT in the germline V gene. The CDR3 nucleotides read TGTGCCAGCAGTGTGTTATTCGGGACAGCTTACAATGAGCAGATCTTC. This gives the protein CASSVLFGTAYNEQIF.

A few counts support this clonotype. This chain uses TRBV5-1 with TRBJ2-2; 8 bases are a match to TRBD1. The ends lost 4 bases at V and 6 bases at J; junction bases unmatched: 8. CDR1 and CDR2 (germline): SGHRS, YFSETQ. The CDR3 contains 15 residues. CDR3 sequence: CASSKTGDLSGELFF. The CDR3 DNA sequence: TGCGCCAGCAGCAAGACAGGGGATTTATCCGGGGAGCTGTTTTTT.

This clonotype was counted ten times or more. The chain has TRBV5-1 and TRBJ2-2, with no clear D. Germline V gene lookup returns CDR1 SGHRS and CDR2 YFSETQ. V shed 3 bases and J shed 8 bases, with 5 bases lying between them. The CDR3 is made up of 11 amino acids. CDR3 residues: CASSSTGELFF. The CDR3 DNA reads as TGCGCCAGCAGCTCCACAGGGGAGCTGTTTTTT.

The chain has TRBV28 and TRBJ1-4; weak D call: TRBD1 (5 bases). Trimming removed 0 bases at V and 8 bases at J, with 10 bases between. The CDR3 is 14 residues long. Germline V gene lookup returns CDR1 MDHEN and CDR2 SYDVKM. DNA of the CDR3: TGTGCCAGCAGTTTATGGGACATGCGGGAAAAACTGTTTTTT. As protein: CASSLWDMREKLFF.

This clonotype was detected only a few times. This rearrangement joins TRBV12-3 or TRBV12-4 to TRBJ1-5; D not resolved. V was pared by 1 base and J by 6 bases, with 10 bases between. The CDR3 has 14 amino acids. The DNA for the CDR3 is TGTGCCAGCAGTTTAGGGGATTGGAGTCAGCCCCAGCATTTT. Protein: CASSLGDWSQPQHF.

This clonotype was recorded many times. The CDR3 DNA follows: TGTGCCACCAGGTCCCCTCCGGTAGAGAACACTGAAGCTTTCTTT. Translated: CATRSPPVENTEAFF. The V and J genes are TRBV15 and TRBJ1-1; D call uncertain. Germline CDR1 LNHNV, CDR2 YYDKDF (reference sequence). Trimming removed 6 bases at V and 1 base at J, with 15 bases between. This CDR3 spans 15 amino acids.

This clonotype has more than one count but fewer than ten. The CDR3 loop is CASGHKYEQYF. The CDR3, as DNA: TGTGCCAGCGGCCACAAGTACGAGCAGTACTTC. The J gene is TRBJ2-7, the V gene TRBV27; D not resolved. V was pared by 8 bases and J by 4 bases, with 9 bases between. Germline V CDR1 and CDR2: MNHEY, SMNVEV (reference sequence). CDR3 length: 11 amino acids.

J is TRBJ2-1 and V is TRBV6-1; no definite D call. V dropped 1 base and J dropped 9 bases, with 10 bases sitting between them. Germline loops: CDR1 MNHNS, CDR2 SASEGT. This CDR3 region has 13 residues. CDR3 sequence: CASSEVWFSEQFF. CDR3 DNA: TGTGCCAGCAGTGAAGTTTGGTTCAGTGAGCAGTTCTTC.

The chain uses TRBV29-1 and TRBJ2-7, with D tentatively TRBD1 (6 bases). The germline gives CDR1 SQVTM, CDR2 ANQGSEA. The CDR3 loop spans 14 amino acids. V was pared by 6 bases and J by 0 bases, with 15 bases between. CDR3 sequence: CSVRDIPISYEQYF. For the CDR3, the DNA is TGCAGCGTACGGGACATCCCAATCTCCTACGAGCAGTACTTC.